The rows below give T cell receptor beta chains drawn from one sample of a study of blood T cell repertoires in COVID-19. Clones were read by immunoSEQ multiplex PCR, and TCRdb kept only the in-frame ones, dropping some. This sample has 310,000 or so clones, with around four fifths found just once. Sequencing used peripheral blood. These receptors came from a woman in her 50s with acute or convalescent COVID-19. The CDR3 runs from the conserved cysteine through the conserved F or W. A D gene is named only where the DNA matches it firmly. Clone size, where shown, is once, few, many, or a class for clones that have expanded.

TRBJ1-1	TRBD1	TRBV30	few	TGTGCCTGGAGTTCGGGACAGGGGAACACTGAAGCTTTCTTT	CAWSSGQGNTEAFF
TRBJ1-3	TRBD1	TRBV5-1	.	TGCGCCAGCAGCGTCACAGGGGCCTCTGGAAACACCATATATTTT	CASSVTGASGNTIYF
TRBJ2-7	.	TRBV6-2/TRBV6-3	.	TGTGCCAGCAGTTACTCTCTAGCGCAATCCTACGAGCAGTACTTC	CASSYSLAQSYEQYF
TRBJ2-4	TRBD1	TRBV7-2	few	TGTGCCAGCAGCCCGACAGGGCGTGGAAACATTCAGTACTTC	CASSPTGRGNIQYF
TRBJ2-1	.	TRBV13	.	TGTGCCAGCAGCCCAGGACTCGGTGAGCAGTTCTTC	CASSPGLGEQFF
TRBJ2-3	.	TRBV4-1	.	TGCGCCAGCAGCCCCAGCGAGTCTTCGCAGTATTTT	CASSPSESSQYF
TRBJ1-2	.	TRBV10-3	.	TGTGCCATCAGTGAGTCGAAGGAGGAAAACTATGGCTACACCTTC	CAISESKEENYGYTF
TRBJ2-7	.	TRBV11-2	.	TGTGCCAGCAGCATCGGGACACACTACGAGCAGTACTTC	CASSIGTHYEQYF
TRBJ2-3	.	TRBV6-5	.	TGTGCCAGCAGTCTGCGGGGGCGCGGGACAGATACGCAGTATTTT	CASSLRGRGTDTQYF
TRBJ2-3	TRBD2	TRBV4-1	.	TGCGCCAGCAGCCAAGGGGGTAGCGGGGTCACAGATACGCAGTATTTT	CASSQGGSGVTDTQYF
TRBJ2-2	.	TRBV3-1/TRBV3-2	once	TGTGCCAGCAGCCAAGGGCGGGACCTCGGGGAGCTGTTTTTT	CASSQGRDLGELFF
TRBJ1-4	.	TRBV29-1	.	TGCAGCGTGGAAACAGGGGAAAAACTGTTTTTT	CSVETGEKLFF
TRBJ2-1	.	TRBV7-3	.	TGTGCCAGCAGCCTAGGGGACTGGGGCAATGAGCAGTTCTTC	CASSLGDWGNEQFF
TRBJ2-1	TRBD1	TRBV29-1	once	TGCAGCGTTCCGGACAGGGGATGGAATGAGCAGTTCTTC	CSVPDRGWNEQFF
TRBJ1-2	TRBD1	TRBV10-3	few	TGTGCCATCAGTGATGGACAGGGGAGTGGCTACACCTTC	CAISDGQGSGYTF
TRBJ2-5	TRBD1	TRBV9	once	TGTGCCAGCAGCGTAGAATTGACAGGGGGTTTTGGGGAGACCCAGTACTTC	CASSVELTGGFGETQYF
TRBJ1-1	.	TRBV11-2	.	TGTGCCAGCAGCTTTCGGGGGGCGTTGAACACTGAAGCTTTCTTT	CASSFRGALNTEAFF
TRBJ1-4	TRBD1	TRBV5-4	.	TGTGCCAGCAGCATTTCGCCCCCGGGACAGGAGCAGAAAAAACTGTTTTTT	CASSISPPGQEQKKLFF
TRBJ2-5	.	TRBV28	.	TGTGCCAGCAGCTACGACAGGCGGGAGACCCAGTACTTC	CASSYDRRETQYF
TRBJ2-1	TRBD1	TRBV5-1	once	TGCGCCAGCAATTCCGGGACAGTCTCCTACAATGAGCAGTTCTTC	CASNSGTVSYNEQFF
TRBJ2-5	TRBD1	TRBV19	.	TGTGCCAGTAGTACGGGACAGGGAAGGGAGACCCAGTACTTC	CASSTGQGRETQYF
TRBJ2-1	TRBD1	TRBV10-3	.	TGTGCCATCAACCAGGGACAGGGAATTCGAAATGAGCAGTTCTTC	CAINQGQGIRNEQFF
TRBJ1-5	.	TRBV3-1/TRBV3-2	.	TGTGCCAGCAGCCAAGGTTCAGGGCCGAATCAGCCCCAGCATTTT	CASSQGSGPNQPQHF
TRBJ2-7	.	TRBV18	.	TGTGCCAGCTCCGGCCGGGGGATGGGTTACGAGCAGTACTTC	CASSGRGMGYEQYF
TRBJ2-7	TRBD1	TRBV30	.	TGTGCCTGGGGGACAGTTTCCTACGAGCAGTACTTC	CAWGTVSYEQYF
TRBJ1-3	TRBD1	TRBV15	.	TGTGCCACCAGCAGAGGACAGGGTGAAGGAAACACCATATATTTT	CATSRGQGEGNTIYF
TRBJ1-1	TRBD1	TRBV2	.	TGTGCCAGCCGTCGCGAGACAGGGATTGATGAAGCTTTCTTT	CASRRETGIDEAFF
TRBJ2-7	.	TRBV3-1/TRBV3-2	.	TGTGCCAGCACCGACAGATCTTACGAGCAGTACTTC	CASTDRSYEQYF
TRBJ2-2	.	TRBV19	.	TGTGCCAGTAGTATTACGGGGGCCGGGGAGCTGTTTTTT	CASSITGAGELFF
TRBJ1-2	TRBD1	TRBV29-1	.	TGCAGCGTTGGAGACAGGGTGAAGGGCTACACCTTC	CSVGDRVKGYTF
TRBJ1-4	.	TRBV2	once	TGTGCCAGCAGTCTTACAGGGGAAAAACTGTTTTTT	CASSLTGEKLFF
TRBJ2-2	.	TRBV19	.	TGTGCCAGTAGCCCCCACCGGGTCGGGAACACCGGGGAGCTGTTTTTT	CASSPHRVGNTGELFF
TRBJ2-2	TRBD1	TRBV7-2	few	TGTGCCAGCAGCCGGGACAGGTCGGACACCGGGGAGCTGTTTTTT	CASSRDRSDTGELFF
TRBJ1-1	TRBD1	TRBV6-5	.	TGTGCCAGCCGCCGGGACAGGGTTTTTAACACTGAAGCTTTCTTT	CASRRDRVFNTEAFF